This is a list of T cell receptor beta chains from one sample in a study of control samples from healthy donors and cancer patients. Produced via immunoSEQ multiplex PCR; TCRdb's table is partial and in-frame only. The profile covers under 150,000 clones, with approximately 88% appearing a single time and about 3.2% taken by the ten largest. Source material: blood. Receptors were obtained from a man in his forties or fifties in good health. CDR3s include the opening cysteine and the closing phenylalanine or tryptophan. The order of the fields is clone size, V gene, J gene, D gene, CDR3 DNA, CDR3 protein. A D gene is named only where the DNA matches it firmly. For some rows the clone size is stated as once, few or many, or as a class when expanded; others skip it.

-	TRBV6-5	TRBJ2-7	TRBD2	TGTGCCAGCAGGATAGGGGCAGGGAGGGCGAACGAGCAGTACTTC	CASRIGAGRANEQYF
-	TRBV6-2/TRBV6-3	TRBJ2-1	TRBD2	TGTGCCAGCAGTGAGAGCGGGGGGGCCCTGTTGAATGAGCAGTTCTTC	CASSESGGALLNEQFF
many	TRBV5-8	TRBJ2-1	-	TGTGCCAGCAGCTTGGGGGGCGGTGAGCAGTTCTTC	CASSLGGGEQFF
-	TRBV10-3	TRBJ1-2	-	TGTGCCATCAGTGACCAGACTTTAGAGACAGGTGATGGCTACACCTTC	CAISDQTLETGDGYTF
-	TRBV6-5	TRBJ1-5	-	TGTGCCAGCACTGTTAACAATCAGCCCCAGCATTTT	CASTVNNQPQHF
-	TRBV29-1	TRBJ1-2	TRBD1	TGCAGCGCTGGACAGGCAGGGATGGGCTACACCTTC	CSAGQAGMGYTF
-	TRBV3-1/TRBV3-2	TRBJ2-7	-	TGTGCCAGCAGCCAAGCCTCGCAGGGGACCTACGAGCAGTACTTC	CASSQASQGTYEQYF
-	TRBV4-2	TRBJ2-3	-	TGTGCCAGCAGCCAAAGGTTAGGGAGCACAGATACGCAGTATTTT	CASSQRLGSTDTQYF
-	TRBV7-3	TRBJ2-3	-	TGTGCCAGCAGCTTAACAGGGCTTCTCACAGATACGCAGTATTTT	CASSLTGLLTDTQYF
-	TRBV11-3	TRBJ2-6	-	TGTGCCAGCAGCCAACGACGAGGGGTGATAGGGGCCAACGTCCTGACTTTC	CASSQRRGVIGANVLTF
once	TRBV5-6	TRBJ1-2	-	TGTGCCAGCAGCTTGAGTGGACAAATCTATGGCTACACCTTC	CASSLSGQIYGYTF
-	TRBV6-5	TRBJ2-7	-	TGTGCCAGCAGCTGGGGGTCACCGAGCTCCTACGAGCAGTACTTC	CASSWGSPSSYEQYF
-	TRBV6-2/TRBV6-3	TRBJ2-7	-	TGTGCCAGCAGTTACCCAGGTCGCGACGAGCAGTACTTC	CASSYPGRDEQYF
-	TRBV29-1	TRBJ1-1	-	TGCAGCGTTGTAACGGCTGAAGCTTTCTTT	CSVVTAEAFF
-	TRBV25-1	TRBJ1-2	TRBD1	TGTGCCAGCAGTCCGGACAGGGTCGGTGGCTACACCTTC	CASSPDRVGGYTF
few	TRBV6-1	TRBJ1-2	TRBD1	TGTGCCAGCAGTGAAGAATGGGACAGGGGTGGCTACACCTTC	CASSEEWDRGGYTF
-	TRBV12-3/TRBV12-4	TRBJ1-1	TRBD1	TGTGCCAGCCAGGACAGGATGAACACTGAAGCTTTCTTT	CASQDRMNTEAFF
-	TRBV10-1	TRBJ2-3	TRBD1	TGCGCCAGCAGCCGGGACAGGAGGGCAGATACGCAGTATTTT	CASSRDRRADTQYF
-	TRBV4-1	TRBJ2-6	TRBD1	TGCGCCAGCAGCCTGGGACAGGGGGCATCTCCCTCTGGGGCCAACGTCCTGACTTTC	CASSLGQGASPSGANVLTF
-	TRBV5-5	TRBJ2-5	-	TGTGCCAGCAGCTTTAGCCCCCAAGAGACCCAGTACTTC	CASSFSPQETQYF
-	TRBV27	TRBJ1-6	-	TGTGCCAGCAGCCAAGACAGGAGCTCCTATAATTCACCCCTCCACTTT	CASSQDRSSYNSPLHF
-	TRBV29-1	TRBJ1-2	-	TGCAGCGTTGGAGGGGGACTTGACTATGGCTACACCTTC	CSVGGGLDYGYTF
once	TRBV2	TRBJ2-1	-	TGTGCCAGCAGTGAAGGCCAGGACAGTTACAATGAGCAGTTCTTC	CASSEGQDSYNEQFF
-	TRBV7-9	TRBJ2-1	-	TGTGCCAGCAGTTATAATGGGGGGAACGGAATCTTCTTC	CASSYNGGNGIFF
-	TRBV10-2	TRBJ1-6	TRBD1	TGCGCCAGCAGTGCCGGGACAGGGAATTCACCCCTCCACTTT	CASSAGTGNSPLHF
-	TRBV9	TRBJ2-1	-	TGTGCCAGCAGCGCCCCCGGGGGTGAATCCTACAATGAGCAGTTCTTC	CASSAPGGESYNEQFF
-	TRBV5-6	TRBJ1-2	TRBD1	TGTGCCAGCAGCAGGGACAGGAACTATGGCTACACCTTC	CASSRDRNYGYTF
-	TRBV5-1	TRBJ2-6	TRBD1	TGCGCCAGCAGCCCAGACAGGGGCTCTGGGGCCAACGTCCTGACTTTC	CASSPDRGSGANVLTF
-	TRBV28	TRBJ1-6	-	TGTGCCAGCAGTTTTATGACGGCGGGGGGTAATTCACCCCTCCACTTT	CASSFMTAGGNSPLHF
-	TRBV5-4	TRBJ2-3	TRBD2	TGTGCCAGCAGCTTACTAGCGGGGGGTGGTACAGATACGCAGTATTTT	CASSLLAGGGTDTQYF
-	TRBV7-2	TRBJ2-4	-	TGTGCCAGCAGCGAGGAAACCGGGAGTAAAAACATTCAGTACTTC	CASSEETGSKNIQYF
-	TRBV12-3/TRBV12-4	TRBJ2-7	TRBD1	TGTGCCAGCAGTTTGAACAGGGGCTACGAGCAGTACTTC	CASSLNRGYEQYF
-	TRBV10-3	TRBJ2-1	TRBD2	TGTGCCATCAGAGAATCGACTAGCGGGGGGTCCGATGAGCAGTTCTTC	CAIRESTSGGSDEQFF
-	TRBV7-2	TRBJ1-1	TRBD1	TGTGCCAGCAGCGCGACAGGGGGCATCACTGAAGCTTTCTTT	CASSATGGITEAFF
-	TRBV24-1	TRBJ2-7	TRBD1	TGTGCCACCAGGGGACAGGGGAGCAACGAGCAGTACTTC	CATRGQGSNEQYF
-	TRBV9	TRBJ2-7	TRBD1	TGTGCCAGCAGCGTAGGAGGGACAGGGTCCGAGCAGTACTTC	CASSVGGTGSEQYF
once	TRBV6-5	TRBJ1-1	-	TGTGCCAGCAGTTACTCGAATAGGGGAATGACTGAAGCTTTCTTT	CASSYSNRGMTEAFF
-	TRBV3-1/TRBV3-2	TRBJ1-3	-	TGTGCCAGCAGCCAACGCCAAGGATCAGGAAACACCATATATTTT	CASSQRQGSGNTIYF
-	TRBV30	TRBJ2-7	-	TGTGCCTGGAGTGTATTCCCTAGCTCCTACGAGCAGTACTTC	CAWSVFPSSYEQYF
-	TRBV6-2/TRBV6-3	TRBJ1-5	-	TGTGCCAGCAGTCTCCACAGGAGTATGCAGCCCCAGCATTTT	CASSLHRSMQPQHF
-	TRBV24-1	TRBJ2-1	-	TGTGCCACCAGTCGCACCAGACAGACCGGGACTTCCAACTACAATGAGCAGTTCTTC	CATSRTRQTGTSNYNEQFF
-	TRBV2	TRBJ2-2	TRBD2	TGTGCCAGCAACCCTTATGGACTAGCCGGCGGGGAGCTGTTTTTT	CASNPYGLAGGELFF
-	TRBV3-1/TRBV3-2	TRBJ1-5	-	TGTGCCAGCAGCCAAGATTGGGGTGACAATCAGCCCCAGCATTTT	CASSQDWGDNQPQHF
few	TRBV6-2/TRBV6-3	TRBJ1-2	TRBD1	TGTGCCAGCAGTCCCGGACAGGTTTATGGCTACACCTTC	CASSPGQVYGYTF
-	TRBV24-1	TRBJ2-3	-	TGTGCCACTCAGACTAGGCGTGGGGCTGTATCAGATACGCAGTATTTT	CATQTRRGAVSDTQYF
-	TRBV30	TRBJ1-2	-	TGTGCCTGGAGTGTACCTGGCACCTTGGGAGGCTACACCTTC	CAWSVPGTLGGYTF
-	TRBV6-2/TRBV6-3	TRBJ1-2	-	TGTGCCAGCAGTTACTTTACGACATTTGGAGGCTACACCTTC	CASSYFTTFGGYTF
-	TRBV7-8	TRBJ2-7	TRBD2	TGTGCCAGCACCCCAGGACTAGCGGGGGATATGCGGTACTTC	CASTPGLAGDMRYF
-	TRBV12-3/TRBV12-4	TRBJ1-1	TRBD1	TGTGCCAGCAGAATCACAGGGGTCGCTGAAGCTTTCTTT	CASRITGVAEAFF
-	TRBV7-2	TRBJ1-2	TRBD1	TGTGCCAGCAGCCCGAGACAGGGGTATGGCTACACCTTC	CASSPRQGYGYTF
-	TRBV15	TRBJ2-3	TRBD2	TGTGCCACCAGCAAATGGGGGGGGACCACAGATACGCAGTATTTT	CATSKWGGTTDTQYF
-	TRBV2	TRBJ1-1	-	TGTGCCAGCAGTGTCTTAGAGGACACTGAAGCTTTCTTT	CASSVLEDTEAFF
-	TRBV6-5	TRBJ2-2	-	TGTGCCAGCAGCCGGGGATGGACCGGGGAGCTGTTTTTT	CASSRGWTGELFF
-	TRBV5-1	TRBJ1-1	TRBD1	TGCGCCAGCAGCCCAAGACAGGGGACCCTGAACACTGAAGCTTTCTTT	CASSPRQGTLNTEAFF
-	TRBV27	TRBJ1-2	-	TGTGCCAGCAGTTTGGGGGGGGGCGAAGGTAATGGCTACACCTTC	CASSLGGGEGNGYTF
once	TRBV2	TRBJ2-2	TRBD1	TGTGCCAGCAGAGGACAGGGCGACACCGGGGAGCTGTTTTTT	CASRGQGDTGELFF
-	TRBV6-5	TRBJ2-7	-	TGTGCCAGCGGAGACGGGTCTTTGAACGAGCAGTACTTC	CASGDGSLNEQYF